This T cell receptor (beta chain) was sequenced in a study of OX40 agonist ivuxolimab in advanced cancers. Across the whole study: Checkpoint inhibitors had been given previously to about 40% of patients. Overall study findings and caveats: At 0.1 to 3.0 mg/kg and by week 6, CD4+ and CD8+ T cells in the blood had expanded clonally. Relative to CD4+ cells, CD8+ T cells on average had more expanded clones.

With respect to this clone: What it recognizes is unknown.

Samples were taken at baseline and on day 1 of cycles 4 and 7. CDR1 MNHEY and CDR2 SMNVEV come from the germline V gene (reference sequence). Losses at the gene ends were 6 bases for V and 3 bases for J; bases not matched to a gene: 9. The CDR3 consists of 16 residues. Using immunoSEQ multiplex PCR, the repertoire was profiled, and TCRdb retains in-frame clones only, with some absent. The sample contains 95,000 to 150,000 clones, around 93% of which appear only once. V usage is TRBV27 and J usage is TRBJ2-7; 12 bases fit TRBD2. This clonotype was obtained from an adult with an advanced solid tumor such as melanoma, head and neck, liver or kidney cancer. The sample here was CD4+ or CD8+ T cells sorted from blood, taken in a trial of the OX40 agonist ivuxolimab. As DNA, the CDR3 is TGTGCCAGCAGCGAAGCACTAGCGGGAGGTATCTACGAGCAGTACTTC. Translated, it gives CASSEALAGGIYEQYF.